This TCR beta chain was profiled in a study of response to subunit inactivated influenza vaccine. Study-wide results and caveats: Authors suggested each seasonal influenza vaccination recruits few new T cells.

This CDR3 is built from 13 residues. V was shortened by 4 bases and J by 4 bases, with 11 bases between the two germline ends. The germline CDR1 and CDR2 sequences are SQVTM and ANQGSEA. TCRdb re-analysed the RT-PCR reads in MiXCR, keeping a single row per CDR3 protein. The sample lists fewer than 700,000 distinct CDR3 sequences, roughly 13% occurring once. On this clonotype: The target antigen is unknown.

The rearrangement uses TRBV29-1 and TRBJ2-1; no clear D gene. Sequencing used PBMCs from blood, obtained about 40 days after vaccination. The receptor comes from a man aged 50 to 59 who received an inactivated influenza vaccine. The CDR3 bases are TGCAGCGTTGGAAGGGTTATGTACAATGAGCAGTTCTTC. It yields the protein CSVGRVMYNEQFF.